The 25 T cell receptor beta chains below were found in one sample sequenced in a study of shared clonotypes between healthy human individuals. Profiling relied on immunoSEQ multiplex PCR, and the TCRdb table lists in-frame clones only, not all of them. The sample lists roughly 2 million clones; 90% to 95% were seen once. What was sequenced was naive CD4+ T cells sorted from blood. Specified subset: CD45RA+ positively selected. The origin of the receptors is a man between 18 and 29 years old in good health.

This clone was found a few times. The rearrangement uses TRBV5-1 and TRBJ2-5; TRBD1 matches 7 bases. The CDR3 length is 13 residues. The V segment lost 2 bases and the J segment 3 bases; nucleotides outside the gene matches: 1. The V gene's germline CDR1 is SGHRS and CDR2 YFSETQ. CDR3 amino acids: CASSFGTEETQYF. As DNA, the CDR3 is TGCGCCAGCAGCTTCGGGACAGAAGAGACCCAGTACTTC. The full variable domain, with the rest looked up from reference TRBV5-1 and TRBJ2-5, is KAGVTQTPRYLIKTRGQQVTLSCSPISGHRSVSWYQQTPGQGLQFLFEYFSETQRNKGNFPGRFSGRQFSNSRSEMNVSTLELGDSALYLCASSFGTEETQYFGPGTRLLVL.

V is TRBV5-1 and J is TRBJ2-7; tentative D call: TRBD1 (5 bases). Trimming took off 7 bases at V and 6 bases at J, with 17 bases between the two ends. There are 13 residues in the CDR3. Germline V CDR1 and CDR2: SGHRS, YFSETQ. The chain's CDR3 is CASRPDTAGEQYF. CDR3 nucleotides: TGCGCCAGCCGGCCGGACACTGCTGGCGAGCAGTACTTC.

This clone was detected once. The chain uses TRBV28 and TRBJ1-2; D unresolved. This CDR3 is 16 amino acids long. V was pared by 7 bases and J by 4 bases, with 22 bases between. Germline CDR1 is MDHEN and CDR2 is SYDVKM. DNA of the CDR3: TGTGCCAGCACCACCCGGGCAGGTCGGACCCCCTATGGCTACACCTTC. This translates into CASTTRAGRTPYGYTF.

CDR3 DNA sequence: TGTGCCAGCTCACTAGCGGGGGTACATGATACGCAGTATTTT. Translated, it gives CASSLAGVHDTQYF. This chain links TRBV18 with TRBJ2-3; TRBD2 matches 9 bases. CDR1 KGHSH and CDR2 LQKENI come from the germline V gene. V dropped 4 bases and J dropped 6; count of bases not matched to a gene: 5. CDR3 size: 14 residues. Full variable domain (remainder filled in from reference TRBV18 and TRBJ2-3): NAGVMQNPRHLVRRRGQEARLRCSPMKGHSHVYWYRQLPEEGLKFMVYLQKENIIDESGMPKERFSAEFPKEGPSILRIQQVVRGDSAAYFCASSLAGVHDTQYFGPGTRLTVL.

V and J are TRBV28 and TRBJ1-6; a possible D gene is TRBD1 (6 bases). The CDR3 spans 14 residues. V was shortened by 3 bases and J by 9 bases, with 12 bases between the two germline ends. Germline V lookup: CDR1 MDHEN, CDR2 SYDVKM. CDR3: CASSFYQGSSPLHF. CDR3 sequence (DNA): TGTGCCAGCAGTTTTTATCAGGGGAGTTCACCCCTCCACTTT. The variable domain in full, completed from reference TRBV28 and TRBJ1-6, reads DVKVTQSSRYLVKRTGEKVFLECVQDMDHENMFWYRQDPGLGLRLIYFSYDVKMKEKGDIPEGYSVSREKKERFSLILESASTNQTSMYLCASSFYQGSSPLHFGNGTRLTVT.

The chain combines TRBV5-1 with TRBJ2-2; D could derive from TRBD1 or TRBD2 (5 bases each). This CDR3 region has 15 residues. Trimming pared 3 bases from V and 1 base from J, leaving 10 bases between. Per germline, CDR1 SGHRS and CDR2 YFSETQ. CDR3 nucleotide sequence: TGCGCCAGCAGCTCCGGGGCTAAGAACACCGGGGAGCTGTTTTTT. Its protein is CASSSGAKNTGELFF.

The chain has TRBV11-2 and TRBJ2-1; 10 nucleotides agree with TRBD1. CDR1 is SGHAT, CDR2 FQNNGV, per germline. J gave up 15 bases and V 5 bases, and 7 bases lay outside the gene matches. The CDR3 loop spans 12 amino acids. This CDR3 reads CASSVLGTGAFF. The CDR3 coding sequence is TGTGCCAGCAGCGTACTCGGGACAGGGGCGTTCTTC. Looking up the rest from reference TRBV11-2 and TRBJ2-1 gives the full variable domain: EAGVAQSPRYKIIEKRQSVAFWCNPISGHATLYWYQQILGQGPKLLIQFQNNGVVDDSQLPKDRFSAERLKGVDSTLKIQPAKLEDSAVYLCASSVLGTGAFFGPGTRLTVL.

The chain couples TRBV7-2 to TRBJ2-2, with D perhaps matching TRBD2 (5 bases). The CDR3 spans 16 residues. Trimming pared 2 bases from V and 6 bases from J, leaving 16 bases between. Germline loops: CDR1 SGHTA, CDR2 FQGNSA. The DNA of the CDR3 is TGTGCCAGCAGCTTATGGCGGGCAGGACCGTCCGGGGAGCTGTTTTTT. Amino acid sequence: CASSLWRAGPSGELFF.

The chain has TRBV5-6 and TRBJ2-5; TRBD2 might be the D (7 bases). V shed 2 bases and J shed 7 bases, with 21 bases lying between them. Germline V CDR1 and CDR2: SGHDT, YYEEEE. CDR3 length: 16 residues. CDR3 sequence: CASSLGGATRLGTQYF. CDR3 sequence (DNA): TGTGCCAGCAGCTTAGGGGGGGCCACGCGGCTAGGGACCCAGTACTTC.

The chain carries TRBV7-2 and TRBJ2-5; 12 nucleotides match TRBD2. V was clipped by 0 bases and J by 7 bases; unmatched bases: 12. The CDR3 runs to 18 residues. Germline values: CDR1 SGHTA, CDR2 FQGNSA. This CDR3 reads CASSLAATSGGKGGTQYF. Here the CDR3 DNA reads TGTGCCAGCAGCTTAGCTGCCACTAGCGGGGGGAAGGGAGGGACCCAGTACTTC.

The chain carries TRBV28 and TRBJ1-5, with D tentatively TRBD1 (6 bases). Germline V gene data show CDR1 as MDHEN and CDR2 as SYDVKM. The CDR3 covers 15 residues. V was clipped by 8 bases and J by 3 bases, with 17 bases between them. In DNA form, the CDR3 reads TGTGCCAGCCAAGTTAGGGGGACACCCAATCAGCCCCAGCATTTT. It specifies CASQVRGTPNQPQHF.

V and J are TRBV18 and TRBJ1-2, with a tentative D call TRBD1 (6 bases). Trimming stripped 0 bases from V and 3 bases from J, with 11 bases between. The CDR3 totals 15 residues. In germline, CDR1 is KGHSH, CDR2 LQKENI. The CDR3 spells CASSPPLNRDYGYTF. Here the CDR3 DNA reads TGTGCCAGCTCACCACCGTTAAACAGGGACTATGGCTACACCTTC.

This rearrangement joins TRBV5-4 to TRBJ1-6; D is possibly TRBD1 (6 bases). This CDR3 comprises 15 residues. V was pared by 2 bases and J by 7 bases, with 13 bases between. In germline, CDR1 is SGHNT, CDR2 YYREEE (reference sequence). CDR3 DNA: TGTGCCAGCAGCTTACCGGGACAATCAAATTCACCCCTCCACTTT. It yields the protein CASSLPGQSNSPLHF.

V and J are TRBV6-5 and TRBJ1-5, with 10 bases aligning to TRBD1. This CDR3 has 14 residues. Germline CDR1 MNHEY, CDR2 SVGAGI. With V trimmed by 6 bases and J by 6 bases, 5 bases remained unmatched. DNA for the CDR3: TGTGCCAGCAGAGTGACAGGGGGCAGTCAGCCCCAGCATTTT. Protein sequence: CASRVTGGSQPQHF.

Worth noting for this clone: The same CDR3 also results from other DNA sequences found in this sample. The chain joins TRBV7-2 to TRBJ2-3; D is ambiguous. The germline gives CDR1 SGHTA, CDR2 FQGNSA. This CDR3 region has 14 residues. V lost 1 base, J lost 3 bases, and 8 bases lay in between. CDR3 nucleotide sequence: TGTGCCAGCAGCTTAGGATTAGCAACAGATACGCAGTATTTT. Translating it yields CASSLGLATDTQYF.

The chain couples TRBV19 to TRBJ2-5; D possibly corresponds to TRBD2 (6 bases). The CDR3 loop spans 15 amino acids. V shed 6 bases and J shed 2 bases, with 16 bases lying between them. Germline CDR1 is LNHDA and CDR2 is SQIVND (reference sequence). The CDR3 loop is CASSPAGSGQETQYF. The CDR3 DNA sequence: TGTGCCAGTAGCCCCGCGGGGAGTGGGCAAGAGACCCAGTACTTC.

The chain joins TRBV30 to TRBJ1-2; weak D call: TRBD1 (5 bases). The CDR3 contains 13 residues. Germline values: CDR1 GTSNPN, CDR2 SVGIG (reference sequence). The CDR3 region is CAEAGTPGGGYTF. CDR3 DNA: TGTGCTGAAGCCGGGACCCCGGGCGGGGGCTACACCTTC.

This clone was seen only a few times. At the DNA level, this CDR3 is encoded by other sequences in the same sample as well. The chain links TRBV30 to TRBJ2-3, with 7 bases matching TRBD1. V gave up 0 bases and J gave up 3 bases; unmatched junction bases: 0. Germline V gene lookup returns CDR1 GTSNPN and CDR2 SVGIG (reference sequence). This CDR3 has 13 residues. Here the CDR3 reads CAWSVQGTDTQYF. The CDR3 DNA reads TGTGCCTGGAGTGTACAGGGGACAGATACGCAGTATTTT. Looking up the rest from reference TRBV30 and TRBJ2-3 gives the full variable domain: SQTIHQWPATLVQPVGSPLSLECTVEGTSNPNLYWYRQAAGRGLQLLFYSVGIGQISSEVPQNLSASRPQDRQFILSSKKLLLSDSGFYLCAWSVQGTDTQYFGPGTRLTVL.

This sequence joins TRBV5-1 and TRBJ2-7; D is ambiguous. Deletions cut 0 bases from V and 7 bases from J, with 11 bases between. Germline V gives CDR1 SGHRS, CDR2 YFSETQ. The CDR3 runs 13 residues. This CDR3 is CASSLETLYEQYF. The CDR3 DNA reads as TGCGCCAGCAGCTTGGAGACGCTTTATGAGCAGTACTTC. The variable domain in full, with the rest retrieved from reference TRBV5-1 and TRBJ2-7, is KAGVTQTPRYLIKTRGQQVTLSCSPISGHRSVSWYQQTPGQGLQFLFEYFSETQRNKGNFPGRFSGRQFSNSRSEMNVSTLELGDSALYLCASSLETLYEQYFGPGTRLTVT.

The chain uses TRBV5-5 and TRBJ1-6; D remains unclear. The CDR3 contains 13 residues. With 0 bases removed from V and 6 bases from J, the gap between germline ends came to 4 bases. Germline-derived CDR1 and CDR2 are SGHKS and YYEKEE (reference sequence). As DNA, the CDR3 is TGTGCCAGCAGCTTGGCAGTTAATTCACCCCTCCACTTT. Its translation is CASSLAVNSPLHF.

The rearrangement uses TRBV7-2 and TRBJ2-3, with D possibly TRBD1 on 5 matching bases. Trimming removed 7 bases from V and 1 base from J, with 15 bases in between. The CDR3 consists of 15 residues. Per the germline V gene, CDR1 is SGHTA and CDR2 is FQGNSA. Written as DNA, the CDR3 is TGTGCCAGCACCGATGCAGGGCTCCGCACAGATACGCAGTATTTT. It is translated as CASTDAGLRTDTQYF.

The chain uses TRBV7-2 and TRBJ1-1; D is uncertain. Trimming pared 3 bases from V and 0 bases from J, leaving 8 bases between. Germline V CDR1 and CDR2: SGHTA, FQGNSA. CDR3 size: 14 residues. The DNA for the CDR3 is TGTGCCAGCAGCTTGAATGCCATGAACACTGAAGCTTTCTTT. Its translation: CASSLNAMNTEAFF.

This clone appeared once. The CDR3 reads CASSQALGPDTQYF. The CDR3 DNA reads as TGCGCCAGCAGCCAAGCACTTGGCCCAGATACGCAGTATTTT. V gene TRBV4-3 combines with J gene TRBJ2-3; D gene ambiguous. Germline CDR1 is LGHNA and CDR2 is YSLEER. The CDR3 is 14 amino acids. V was trimmed by 1 base and J by 4 bases, leaving 9 bases between them.

The V and J genes are TRBV7-3 and TRBJ2-7; TRBD1 aligns across 7 bases. Germline-derived CDR1 and CDR2 are SGHTA and FQGTGA. V was pared by 5 bases and J by 4 bases, with 8 bases of the junction left unmatched. There are 14 residues in the CDR3. CDR3 amino acids: CASSTGQAPYEQYF. For the CDR3, the DNA is TGTGCCAGCAGCACCGGACAGGCCCCGTACGAGCAGTACTTC.

V is TRBV19 and J is TRBJ2-2; 7 bases align to TRBD1. The CDR3 covers 17 residues. Losses at the gene ends were 3 bases for V and 5 bases for J; bases not matched to a gene: 12. Germline CDR1 reads LNHDA; CDR2 reads SQIVND (reference sequence). DNA for the CDR3: TGTGCCAGTAGTATTCCCCTAAGGGGGCTAGGGACCGGGGAGCTGTTTTTT. Translated: CASSIPLRGLGTGELFF.